Here is one TCR beta chain with its context. Its specificity is not known. This sample stems from a study of cytomegalovirus exposure and HLA in healthy donors. Libraries were prepared by immunoSEQ multiplex PCR; TCRdb keeps only in-frame clonotypes and omits some of them. The sample has tens of thousands of clones; around 90% are singletons. Whole-study results and caveats: According to a subsequent analysis, TCR clusters identified in the first cohort showed a tendency to co-occur across the approximately 130 validation repertoires.

Germline V gene sequence: CDR1 LGHNA, CDR2 YSLEER. The CDR3 runs 17 residues. The J segment lost 3 bases and the V segment lost 1 base, leaving 8 bases of the junction unmatched. The sequence derives from a woman under 30 in good health and CMV-seropositive. V usage is TRBV4-3 and J usage is TRBJ2-3, with 9 bases fitting TRBD2. Sequencing was carried out using PBMCs. The chain's CDR3 is CASSQGSGGGATDTQYF. The CDR3 nucleotides are TGCGCCAGCAGCCAAGGGAGTGGCGGGGGGGCGACAGATACGCAGTATTTT.